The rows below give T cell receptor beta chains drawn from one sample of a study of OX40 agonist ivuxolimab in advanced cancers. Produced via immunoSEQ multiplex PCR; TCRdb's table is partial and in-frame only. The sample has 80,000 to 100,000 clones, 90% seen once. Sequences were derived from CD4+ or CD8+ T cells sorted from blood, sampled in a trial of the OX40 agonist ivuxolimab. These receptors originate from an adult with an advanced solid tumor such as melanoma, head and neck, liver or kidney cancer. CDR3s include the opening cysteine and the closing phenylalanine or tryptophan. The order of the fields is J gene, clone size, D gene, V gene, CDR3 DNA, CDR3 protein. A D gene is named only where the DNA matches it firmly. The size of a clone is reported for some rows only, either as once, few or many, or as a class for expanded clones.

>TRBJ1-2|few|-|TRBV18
TGTGCCAGCGTAGGGGCTAACTATGGCTACACCTTC
CASVGANYGYTF
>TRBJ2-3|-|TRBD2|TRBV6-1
TGTGCCAGCAGTGGATTAGCGGGAGCCACAGATACGCAGTATTTT
CASSGLAGATDTQYF
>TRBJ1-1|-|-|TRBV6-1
TGTGCCAGCAGTGACCCCGGGACACCGTACACCACTAAAGCTTTCTTT
CASSDPGTPYTTKAFF
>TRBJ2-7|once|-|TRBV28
TGTGCCAGCAGTACGGGACTCTACTACGAGCAGTACTTC
CASSTGLYYEQYF
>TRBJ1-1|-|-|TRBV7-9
TGTGCCAGCAGCTACCTCACAGGGAGCACTGAAGCTTTCTTT
CASSYLTGSTEAFF
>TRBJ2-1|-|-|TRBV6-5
TGTGCCAGCAGTTACCGGCGGAGACCCCTTTACAATGAGCAGTTCTTC
CASSYRRRPLYNEQFF
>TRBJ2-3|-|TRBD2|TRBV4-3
TGCGCCAGCAGCCAAGATGAGATCGGGAGGGCCGTTACAGATACGCAGTATTTT
CASSQDEIGRAVTDTQYF
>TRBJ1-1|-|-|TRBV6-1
TGTGCCAGCAGTACCGGGTTTGAAGCTTTCTTT
CASSTGFEAFF
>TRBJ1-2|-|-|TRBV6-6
TGTGCCAGCAGTTACTCGGAGCTTGGCTACACCTTC
CASSYSELGYTF
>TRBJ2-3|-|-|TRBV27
TGTGCCAGCAAAAAAGGCCCGGGTATTACCACAGATACGCAGTATTTT
CASKKGPGITTDTQYF
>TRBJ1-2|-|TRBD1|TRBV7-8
TGTGCCAGCAGCTTAGCGGCAGGGGGTGGCTACACCTTC
CASSLAAGGGYTF
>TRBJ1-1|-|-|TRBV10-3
TGTGCCATCAGTCCCCGGGACCCCCTCCGTGCTTTCTTT
CAISPRDPLRAFF
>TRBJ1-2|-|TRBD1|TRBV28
TGTGCCAGCAGGGCAGGGGGGGGGACTAGCTATGGCTACACCTTC
CASRAGGGTSYGYTF
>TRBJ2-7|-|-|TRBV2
TGTGCCAGCAGTGGGACAGTAGAATCCTACGAGCAGTACTTC
CASSGTVESYEQYF
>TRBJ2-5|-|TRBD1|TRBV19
TGTGCCAGTAGTGGGACAGGGGTCGAGACCCAGTACTTC
CASSGTGVETQYF
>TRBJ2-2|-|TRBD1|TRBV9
TGTGCCAGCAGCGTAGCGGGACAGGGGTACACCGGGGAGCTGTTTTTT
CASSVAGQGYTGELFF
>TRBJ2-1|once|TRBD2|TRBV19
TGTGCCAGTAGTATAGACACTAGCGCCTACAATGAGCAGTTCTTC
CASSIDTSAYNEQFF
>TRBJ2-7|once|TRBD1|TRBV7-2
TGTGCCAGCAGCTACGCGCAGGGGGCCTACGAGCAGTACTTC
CASSYAQGAYEQYF
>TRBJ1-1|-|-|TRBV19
TGTGCCAGTACCCCAAGCTGGGAAACTGAAGCTTTCTTT
CASTPSWETEAFF
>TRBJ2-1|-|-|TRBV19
TGTGCCAGTAGTATACCGGGACCCCTACCGCCTGAGCAGTTCTTC
CASSIPGPLPPEQFF
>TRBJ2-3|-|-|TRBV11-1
TGTGCCAGCAGCACAGGGAGGGGGCGCACAGATACGCAGTATTTT
CASSTGRGRTDTQYF
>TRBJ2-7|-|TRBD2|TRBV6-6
TGTGCCGCGGGAGTTCCCACCTACGAGCAGTACTTC
CAAGVPTYEQYF